The rows below give T cell receptor beta chains drawn from one sample of a study of blood T cells in healthy people across ages. TCRdb fed the 5' RACE reads into MiXCR, producing one record per CDR3 protein. The sample records around 500,000 distinct CDR3 sequences, around half being singletons. Sequenced material: blood. The receptors here all came from a man older than 75 in good health. CDR3s include the opening cysteine and the closing phenylalanine or tryptophan. D genes are given only for firm matches. Only part of the rows carry a size: once, few, many, or a class if the clone is expanded.

v_call	d_call	clone_size	j_call	cdr3_aa	cdr3_nt
TRBV7-9	-	few	TRBJ2-7	CASSLLDLSYEQYF	TGTGCCAGCAGCTTACTTGATTTATCCTACGAGCAGTACTTC
TRBV9	-	-	TRBJ2-3	CASSVERASTDTQYF	TGTGCCAGCAGCGTTGAGCGGGCTAGCACAGATACGCAGTATTTT
TRBV5-1	TRBD1	once	TRBJ1-6	CASSTVTGGASLHF	TGCGCCAGCAGTACGGTGACAGGGGGTGCTTCCCTCCACTTT
TRBV6-5	-	many	TRBJ1-5	CASRGTNQPQHF	TGTGCCAGCAGGGGTACGAATCAGCCCCAGCATTTT
TRBV11-2	TRBD1	few	TRBJ2-7	CASSGTGGAEQYF	TGTGCCAGCAGCGGGACAGGGGGCGCCGAGCAGTACTTC
TRBV25-1	TRBD1	-	TRBJ1-1	CASRTDRVTEAFF	TGTGCCAGCAGGACCGACAGGGTCACTGAAGCTTTCTTT
TRBV7-2	-	few	TRBJ2-5	CASSLGIEPKGEQYF	TGTGCCAGCAGCTTAGGAATAGAACCCAAGGGGGAGCAGTACTTC
TRBV20-1	-	-	TRBJ2-7	CSAKIGGPDEQYF	TGCAGTGCTAAGATCGGAGGGCCGGACGAGCAGTACTTC
TRBV20-1	-	-	TRBJ1-4	CSARDPRPDRAEKLFF	TGCAGTGCTAGAGATCCGAGGCCTGATCGGGCTGAAAAACTGTTTTTT
TRBV7-2	TRBD1	-	TRBJ2-5	CASSPWDRAQETQYF	TGTGCCAGCAGCCCCTGGGACAGGGCCCAAGAGACCCAGTACTTC
TRBV27	-	-	TRBJ2-3	CASRDTDTQYF	TGTGCCAGCAGGGACACAGATACGCAGTATTTT
TRBV18	TRBD1	few	TRBJ1-2	CASSPGTGYRYTF	TGTGCCAGCTCACCAGGGACAGGGTACCGCTACACCTTC
TRBV5-1	TRBD1	once	TRBJ2-7	CASSLTGERGSYEQYF	TGCGCCAGCAGCTTGACAGGGGAGAGGGGCTCCTACGAGCAGTACTTC
TRBV7-2	TRBD2	few	TRBJ2-5	CASTRLAGEPAETQYF	TGTGCCAGCACGCGACTAGCGGGAGAACCGGCAGAGACCCAGTACTTC
TRBV20-1	-	once	TRBJ2-7	CSARMRGHSYEQYF	TGCAGTGCTAGAATGAGGGGACATTCCTACGAGCAGTACTTC
TRBV18	-	once	TRBJ2-3	CASSPLTGGGTDTQYF	TGTGCCAGCTCACCACTCACCGGAGGGGGCACAGATACGCAGTATTTT
TRBV20-1	TRBD1	-	TRBJ2-7	CSARNPGQGGEQYF	TGCAGTGCCCGAAACCCAGGACAGGGCGGCGAGCAGTACTTC
TRBV11-2	-	-	TRBJ2-5	CASNTLTYQETQYF	TGTGCCAGCAATACGCTTACGTACCAAGAGACCCAGTACTTC
TRBV10-3	-	-	TRBJ2-7	CAIRDIPSSYEQYF	TGTGCCATCAGGGATATCCCGAGCTCCTACGAGCAGTACTTC
TRBV9	-	-	TRBJ1-5	CASSVWGAPNQPQHF	TGTGCCAGCAGCGTATGGGGGGCCCCCAATCAGCCCCAGCATTTT
TRBV7-9	TRBD1	few	TRBJ2-6	CASSLVRTGAANVLTF	TGTGCCAGCAGCTTAGTCCGGACAGGGGCGGCCAACGTCCTGACTTTC
TRBV7-3	-	-	TRBJ1-1	CASSLSGAVTEAFF	TGTGCCAGCAGCTTAAGCGGGGCTGTCACTGAAGCTTTCTTT
TRBV15	TRBD1	-	TRBJ2-4	CATSSGTGRWVKNIQYF	TGTGCCACCAGCAGCGGGACAGGGAGATGGGTCAAAAACATTCAGTACTTC
TRBV28	TRBD1	once	TRBJ1-2	CASSPIDRGSYGYTF	TGTGCCAGCAGTCCCATCGACAGGGGCTCATATGGCTACACCTTC
TRBV14	-	few	TRBJ2-1	CASSQVRGPHNEQFF	TGTGCCAGCAGCCAAGTACGGGGGCCCCACAATGAGCAGTTCTTC
TRBV7-2	-	-	TRBJ2-3	CASSLLFGDTQYF	TGTGCCAGCAGCTTACTGTTTGGAGATACGCAGTATTTT
TRBV10-3	TRBD1	few	TRBJ2-7	CATRVENSGDRADEQYF	TGTGCCACCCGAGTCGAGAATTCCGGGGACAGGGCTGACGAGCAGTACTTC
TRBV12-3/TRBV12-4	TRBD2	-	TRBJ2-1	CASGRGLAGENEQFF	TGTGCCAGCGGACGGGGACTAGCGGGGGAAAATGAGCAGTTCTTC
TRBV29-1	-	few	TRBJ2-7	CSGSRDGYEQYF	TGCAGCGGGTCGCGGGATGGCTACGAGCAGTACTTC
TRBV20-1	-	once	TRBJ1-2	CSARAGNGYTF	TGCAGTGCTAGAGCTGGGAATGGCTACACCTTC
TRBV5-1	TRBD2	-	TRBJ2-7	CASSPSIQGGLIGLAGSISYEQYF	TGCGCCAGCAGCCCGTCCATACAGGGCGGGTTAATCGGCCTAGCGGGCTCTATCTCCTACGAGCAGTACTTC
TRBV6-5	-	many	TRBJ2-2	CASSYRPGLGTGELFF	TGTGCCAGCAGTTACCGTCCAGGGCTGGGCACCGGGGAGCTGTTTTTT
TRBV7-8	-	-	TRBJ2-1	CASSREGSSYNEQFF	TGTGCCAGCAGCCGAGAGGGGAGCTCCTACAATGAGCAGTTCTTC
TRBV6-2/TRBV6-3	-	-	TRBJ1-2	CASSYRPEGFYGYTF	TGTGCCAGCAGTTACCGGCCAGAGGGCTTCTATGGCTACACCTTC
TRBV12-3/TRBV12-4	-	-	TRBJ2-5	CASSRSGGSEQYF	TGTGCCAGCAGTCGGTCGGGGGGCTCTGAGCAGTACTTC